The present entry profiles one T cell receptor (beta chain) with its context. This clone turned up a few times. Its specific antigen is unknown. No much larger clone exists at a distance of one base, and base qualities are not known. TCRbeta CDR3 regions were amplified from genomic DNA using the immunoSEQ Assay, a bias-controlled multiplex PCR. In the source study's methods: The number of nucleated cells in each sample was estimated by amplification of reference gene primers within the assay. To quantify the absolute abundance of each unique TCRbeta CDR3 rearrangement, sequence reads were collapsed and filtered. For each sample, productive Simpson clonality was calculated as the square root of Simpson's diversity index over productive rearrangements. What TCRdb holds here is the immuneACCESS table cut down to in-frame rearrangements. Part of the clones is not present; checked against another copy, under half of the missing clones reflect an unresolved V gene, and the others are unexplained. V, J and clone size are those of that table, while D and trimming were read from the DNA. The sample table holds about 33,000 clones, of which just over 85% were seen once. Roughly 6.3% of the sample is taken by the ten largest.

This entry comes from a study of blood T cell repertoires in COVID-19 (dated by TCRdb to about 2020). Turning to the overall study: The collaborator samples originated in the United States, Italy and Spain and spanned the acute and convalescent phases of COVID-19. A de-identified subject ID, COVID-19 status, age in years and sex were almost always included in the sample metadata. The dataset comprised deeply sampled blood TCRbeta repertoires from subjects exposed to, actively infected with, or recovered from COVID-19. The prospective study material was composed of cDNA or gDNA derived from T cells, B-cell-depleted T cells, or PBMCs. The repertoires were made available in a free public database intended to serve as a resource for research on the immune response to SARS-CoV-2. Where available, HLA class I and class II types were taken from metadata supplied by the sample provider and were not determined by assay-based typing. The samples were drawn from two sources: the first 160 participants of the ongoing ImmuneRACE study, and 1,254 subjects contributed by 6 global collaborators.

Results the study describes overall, beyond this receptor: The quantity of clinical and demographic metadata differed by source and by participant and was supplied without curation.

The collaborating institutions used their own protocols to collect whole blood in K2EDTA tubes. For TCRbeta analysis, collaborator samples were shipped as frozen whole blood, as isolated PBMCs, or as DNA extracted from either sample type. Measured from the cysteine to the phenylalanine, the CDR3 is 16 residues long. Of all the DNA, just the CDR3 is kept, 48 bases in frame from base 1. Recombination joined TRBV7-5 with TRBJ2-7; the table's TRBD2 call for D was not verified on the DNA. TRBV7-5 is assigned pseudogene status. This sequence was found in a human donor in a cohort sampled during active COVID-19. Sequenced sample: peripheral blood. The CDR3 is CARSTRTSGSIDEQYF. At the DNA level, the sequence is TGTGCCAGAAGCACAAGGACTAGCGGGAGCATCGACGAGCAGTACTTC.